This TCR beta chain is from a study of blood T cell repertoires in COVID-19. Looking at the study overall: Material from acute and convalescent COVID-19 was sourced from the United States, Italy and Spain. In each case, the material was cDNA or gDNA derived from T cells, B-cell-depleted T cells, or PBMCs.

TCRdb keeps only in-frame clones here, not all; method: immunoSEQ multiplex PCR. The repertoire holds some 140,000 clones, roughly four fifths seen once, with about 2.2% in the top ten. Self-reported history from a screening survey and questionnaire set each donor's cohort. Trimming shortened V by 0 bases and J by 7 bases, and 11 bases separated the two germline ends. The CDR3 length is 15 residues. Germline V gene sequence: CDR1 SGHRS, CDR2 YFSETQ. Sequenced material: PBMCs or T cells enriched from blood (not recorded which). The J gene is TRBJ1-6, the V gene TRBV5-1; the D gene is possibly TRBD1 (6 bases). This clonotype originated in a man aged 35 to 55 with acute COVID-19. Here the CDR3 DNA reads TGCGCCAGCAGCTTGGATGGACAGAAAAATTCACCCCTCCACTTT. It codes for CASSLDGQKNSPLHF. Filled out from reference TRBV5-1 and TRBJ1-6, the complete variable domain reads KAGVTQTPRYLIKTRGQQVTLSCSPISGHRSVSWYQQTPGQGLQFLFEYFSETQRNKGNFPGRFSGRQFSNSRSEMNVSTLELGDSALYLCASSLDGQKNSPLHFGNGTRLTVT.